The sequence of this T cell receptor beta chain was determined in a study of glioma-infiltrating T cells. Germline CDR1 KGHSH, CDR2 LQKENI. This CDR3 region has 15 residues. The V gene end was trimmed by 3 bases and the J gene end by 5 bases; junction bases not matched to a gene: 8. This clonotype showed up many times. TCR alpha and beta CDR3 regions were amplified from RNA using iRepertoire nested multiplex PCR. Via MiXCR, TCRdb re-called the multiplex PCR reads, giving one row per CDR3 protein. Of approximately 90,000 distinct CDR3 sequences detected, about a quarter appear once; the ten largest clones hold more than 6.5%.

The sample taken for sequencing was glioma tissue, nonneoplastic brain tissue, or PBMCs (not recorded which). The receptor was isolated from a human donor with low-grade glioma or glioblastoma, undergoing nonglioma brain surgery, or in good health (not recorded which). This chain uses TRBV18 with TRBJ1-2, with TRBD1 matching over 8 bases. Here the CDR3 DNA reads TGTGCCAGCTCACCCCTCCAGGACAGGGCTTATGGCTACACCTTC. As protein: CASSPLQDRAYGYTF.